Below, 14 T cell receptor beta chains from the same sample are listed, as sequenced in a study of shared clonotypes between healthy human individuals. Assay: immunoSEQ multiplex PCR; the TCRdb copy retains only in-frame clones and omits some. The repertoire holds about half a million clones, 79% seen once, with 10% to 15% in the top ten. Material for sequencing was PBMCs. The receptors derive from a middle-aged woman in good health. Some clones in this sample may be carry-over from other donors' samples.

The chain joins TRBV2 to TRBJ2-5, with D unclear. Germline loops: CDR1 SNHLY, CDR2 FYNNEI. CDR3 length: 12 residues. Trimming removed 6 bases at V and 2 bases at J, with 7 bases between. The CDR3 sequence is CASSRQQETQYF. DNA of the CDR3: TGTGCCAGCAGCAGACAACAAGAGACCCAGTACTTC.

This clone was recorded once. V gene TRBV5-1 combines with J gene TRBJ1-1, with unresolved D. V lost 0 bases, J lost 5 bases, and 14 bases lay in between. The CDR3 length is 15 residues. CDR1 and CDR2 (germline): SGHRS, YFSETQ. The CDR3 DNA sequence: TGCGCCAGCAGCTTGGGAATAGGCACCACTACTGAAGCTTTCTTT. The encoded protein is CASSLGIGTTTEAFF.

The J gene is TRBJ1-5, the V gene TRBV11-2, with D uncertain. Germline loops: CDR1 SGHAT, CDR2 FQNNGV. With 1 base removed from V and 4 bases from J, the gap between germline ends came to 5 bases. This CDR3 is built from 13 residues. The CDR3 DNA follows: TGTGCCAGCAGCTTAGCGCCGAATCAGCCCCAGCATTTT. This translates into CASSLAPNQPQHF.

This clone was picked up many times. V and J are TRBV4-3 and TRBJ2-3, with TRBD2 identical over 8 bases. Germline values: CDR1 LGHNA, CDR2 YSLEER. After removal of 0 bases from V and 2 bases from J, the junction contained 13 bases not matched to a gene. This CDR3 comprises 19 residues. Here the CDR3 DNA reads TGCGCCAGCAGCCAAGATGGAGGAGGTAGCGGGACCCACACAGATACGCAGTATTTT. Amino acids: CASSQDGGGSGTHTDTQYF.

The chain carries TRBV16 and TRBJ2-7, with 10 bases fitting TRBD1. J lost 6 bases, V lost 0 bases, and 8 bases had no gene match. The CDR3 is 16 amino acids. CDR1 is KGHSY, CDR2 FQNENV, per germline. The CDR3: CASSQSSRQGASEQYF. In DNA, the CDR3 is TGTGCCAGCAGCCAATCTTCGCGACAGGGGGCTTCCGAGCAGTACTTC. Full variable domain (remainder filled in from reference TRBV16 and TRBJ2-7): GEEVAQTPKHLVRGEGQKAKLYCAPIKGHSYVFWYQQVLKNEFKFLISFQNENVFDETGMPKERFSAKCLPNSPCSLEIQATKLEDSAVYFCASSQSSRQGASEQYFGPGTRLTVT.

The chain has TRBV7-3 and TRBJ2-3; 9 nucleotides agree with TRBD1. The germline V gene has CDR1 SGHTA and CDR2 FQGTGA. Trimming took 4 bases from V and 2 from J; bases not matched to a gene: 4. The CDR3 loop spans 15 amino acids. CDR3 sequence: CASSSGTGFTDTQYF. The DNA of the CDR3 is TGTGCCAGCAGCTCCGGGACAGGGTTCACAGATACGCAGTATTTT. The full variable domain, completed using reference TRBV7-3 and TRBJ2-3, is GAGVSQTPSNKVTEKGKYVELRCDPISGHTALYWYRQSLGQGPEFLIYFQGTGAADDSGLPNDRFFAVRPEGSVSTLKIQRTERGDSAVYLCASSSGTGFTDTQYFGPGTRLTVL.

The chain couples TRBV28 to TRBJ1-4; D might be TRBD1 (6 bases). Germline CDR1 and CDR2: MDHEN and SYDVKM. This CDR3 region has 14 residues. Trimming removed 6 bases from V and 8 bases from J, with 16 bases in between. CDR3: CASSTGRVREKLFF. The CDR3 nucleotides are TGTGCCAGCAGCACAGGGAGGGTACGCGAAAAACTGTTTTTT.

The rearrangement joins TRBV19 to TRBJ2-1; weak D call: TRBD2 (6 bases). Looked up from germline, CDR1 is LNHDA and CDR2 is SQIVND (reference sequence). The CDR3 contains 14 residues. Trimming shortened V by 1 base and J by 7 bases, and 11 bases separated the two germline ends. CDR3 sequence (DNA): TGTGCCAGTAGTATAGGCGGGGAAACGAATGAGCAGTTCTTC. Encoded protein: CASSIGGETNEQFF. Based on the CDR3 plus reference TRBV19 and TRBJ2-1, the full variable domain is DGGITQSPKYLFRKEGQNVTLSCEQNLNHDAMYWYRQDPGQGLRLIYYSQIVNDFQKGDIAEGYSVSREKKESFPLTVTSAQKNPTAFYLCASSIGGETNEQFFGPGTRLTVL.

This sequence joins TRBV27 and TRBJ2-1; maybe TRBD1 (5 bases). CDR1 is MNHEY and CDR2 is SMNVEV in the germline V gene (reference sequence). The CDR3 is 12 residues long. V lost 6 bases, J lost 6 bases, and 9 bases lay in between. DNA for the CDR3: TGTGCCAGCAGCCCAGGGTTCAATGAGCAGTTCTTC. Residues: CASSPGFNEQFF.

This clone was seen more than once but under ten times. The sample holds other DNA sequences that translate to the same CDR3. The chain employs TRBV18 and TRBJ1-3; 9 bases line up with TRBD1. The CDR3 spans 15 residues. The germline gives CDR1 KGHSH, CDR2 LQKENI. The junction had 2 bases not matched to a gene; V was cut back by 3 bases and J by 2 bases. CDR3 amino acids: CASSPGQGAGNTIYF. The CDR3 DNA is TGTGCCAGCTCACCGGGACAGGGAGCTGGAAACACCATATATTTT.

The chain has TRBV4-2 and TRBJ2-1, with 7 bases lining up with TRBD2. Trimming cost V 4 bases and J 9 bases; bases outside gene matches: 6. CDR3 length: 13 amino acids. Germline CDR1 LGHNA, CDR2 YNFKEQ. The CDR3 is CASSPAGRVEQFF. CDR3 DNA: TGTGCCAGCAGCCCAGCGGGGCGAGTTGAGCAGTTCTTC.

The chain combines TRBV9 with TRBJ1-1; unclear D gene. This CDR3 has 13 amino acids. V lost 6 bases to trimming and J lost 2 bases, with 11 bases between them. The V gene's germline CDR1 is SGDLS and CDR2 YYNGEE. CDR3 sequence (DNA): TGTGCCAGCACAACAGACGGAAACACTGAAGCTTTCTTT. It codes for CASTTDGNTEAFF.

V is TRBV28 and J is TRBJ1-5, with TRBD1 matching over 8 bases. CDR3 length equals 14 residues. Germline V gives CDR1 MDHEN, CDR2 SYDVKM. The J segment lost 9 bases and the V segment lost 6 bases, leaving 10 bases of the junction unmatched. CDR3 sequence reads: CASRSAGGEGPQHF. The DNA for the CDR3 is TGTGCCAGCAGGTCCGCAGGGGGCGAGGGGCCCCAGCATTTT.

The genes are TRBV14 and TRBJ1-3; the D gene is possibly TRBD1 (6 bases). The ends were cut back, 4 bases at V and 3 bases at J, with 10 bases in the middle. The CDR3 has 14 residues. Per germline, CDR1 SGHDN and CDR2 FVKESK. CDR3: CASSPRTVGNTIYF. Written as DNA, the CDR3 is TGTGCCAGCAGCCCCAGGACAGTTGGAAACACCATATATTTT.